This TCR beta chain was obtained from a study of CXCR3-negative and CXCR3-positive naive CD8 T cells. Researchers prepared the TRB cDNA libraries using 5' RACE with UMI labels. TCRdb reprocessed the 5' RACE reads; each CDR3 protein has one entry and no DNA is given. The sample has 100,000 to 150,000 distinct CDR3 sequences, and its top ten clones hold approximately 0.29%. Sequenced material: naive CXCR3- CD8+ T cells from blood. Noted subset: CD45RO-CCR7+CD27+CD95- naive CD8+ T cells lacking CXCR3 (TNR3-). This clonotype was obtained from a human donor in good health. Some clones in this sample may be carry-over from other donors' samples.

CDR3 sequence: CASRSSNQETQYF. This rearrangement joins TRBV12-3 or TRBV12-4 to TRBJ2-5. The length of the CDR3 is 13 residues.